This T cell receptor beta chain comes out of a study of breast tumors, draining lymph nodes, adjacent tissues. General study results and limits: Tumor T cell lymph node origin was a supported hypothesis, not proven. Compared with lymph nodes, tumors were less diverse; compared with nontumor tissue, more. Luminal-like breast cancer showed significantly higher tumor–nontumor repertoire similarity than basal-like.

From the multiplex PCR reads, TCRdb called clonotypes with MiXCR, one entry per CDR3 protein. The table has approximately 210,000 distinct CDR3 sequences, about 30% seen once; the top ten hold around 1.4%. To note about this clonotype: Its antigen is undetermined.

Per the germline V gene, CDR1 is SNHLY and CDR2 is FYNNEI. The CDR3 has 15 amino acids. V gave up 3 bases and J gave up 7 bases; unmatched junction bases: 8. The lymph nodes were axillary draining lymph nodes from breast cancer patients. This rearrangement joins TRBV2 to TRBJ1-4; 7 bases match TRBD1. The source of this sequence is a female donor with breast cancer. Some clones in this sample may be carry-over from other donors' samples. The sample comprised axillary lymph node tissue. The CDR3 DNA is TGTGCCAGCAGTGACTCGGGGACAGAGCTTGAAAAACTGTTTTTT. Translation gives CASSDSGTELEKLFF.